Detailed here is one T cell receptor (beta chain). RNA amounts of about 0.5 to 1 ug underwent reverse transcription with random hexamers. The CDR3 of TCR beta was amplified by immunoSEQ multiplex PCR across 54 Vbeta and 13 Jbeta. TCRdb re-derived calls from the immunoSEQ multiplex PCR reads in MiXCR, one entry per CDR3 protein. The table shows roughly 120,000 distinct CDR3 sequences, with 94% occurring only once. This record comes from a study of CD8 T cells in Susac syndrome. The study sequenced TCR beta in blood CD8+ and CD4+ T cells. Negative isolation was used for CD8+ and CD4+ T cells and FACS enrichment for TEMRA cells. Trimming removed 2 bases from V and 4 bases from J, with 7 bases in between. The length of the CDR3 is 13 residues. CDR1 and CDR2 from the germline V gene are MNHEY and SMNVEV (reference sequence).

Sequencing was performed on CD4+ T cells from PBMCs. The V and J genes are TRBV27 and TRBJ2-3; D is uncertain. This TCR came from a human donor with multiple sclerosis. The CDR3 sequence is CASSLREADTQYF. In DNA, the CDR3 is TGTGCCAGCAGTTTAAGGGAAGCAGATACGCAGTATTTT.